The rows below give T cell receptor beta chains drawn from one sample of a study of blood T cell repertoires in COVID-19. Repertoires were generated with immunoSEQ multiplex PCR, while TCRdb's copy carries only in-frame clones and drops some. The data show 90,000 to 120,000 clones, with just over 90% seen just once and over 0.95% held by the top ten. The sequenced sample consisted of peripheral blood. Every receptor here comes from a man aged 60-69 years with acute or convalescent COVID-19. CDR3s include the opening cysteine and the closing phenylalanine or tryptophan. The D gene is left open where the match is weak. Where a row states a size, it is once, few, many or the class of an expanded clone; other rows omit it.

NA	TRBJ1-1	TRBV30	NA	TGTGCCTGGAGTGGGGGACTAGAAGCTTTCTTT	CAWSGGLEAFF
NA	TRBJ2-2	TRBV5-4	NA	TGTGCCAGCACCTTGCTCAGCGGAGACGTAGACACCGGGGAGCTGTTTTTT	CASTLLSGDVDTGELFF
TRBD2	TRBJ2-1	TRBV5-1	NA	TGCGCCAGCAGCTTGAGCACCGGGACTAGAACGGATGAGCAGTTCTTC	CASSLSTGTRTDEQFF
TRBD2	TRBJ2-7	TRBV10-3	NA	TGTGCCATCAGTGAGTCGGGGGAGGGCGAGCAGTACTTC	CAISESGEGEQYF
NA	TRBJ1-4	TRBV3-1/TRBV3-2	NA	TGTGCCAGCAGCCAAGATCCGACAGGTCTTAATGAAAAACTGTTTTTT	CASSQDPTGLNEKLFF
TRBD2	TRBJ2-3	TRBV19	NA	TGTGCCAGTAGTATAAAGAGGGCGGGAGGGCCTCCAGATACGCAGTATTTT	CASSIKRAGGPPDTQYF
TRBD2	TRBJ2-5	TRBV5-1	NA	TGCGCCAGCAGCCGGACTAGCGCCCAAGAGACCCAGTACTTC	CASSRTSAQETQYF
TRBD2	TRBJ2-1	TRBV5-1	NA	TGCGCCAGCAGCTTGCTCTTTGCGGGAGGGGGGGCCTCCTACAATGAGCAGTTCTTC	CASSLLFAGGGASYNEQFF
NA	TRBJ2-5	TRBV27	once	TGTGCCAGCAGTTCGAAGAGAGGGGAGACCCAGTACTTC	CASSSKRGETQYF
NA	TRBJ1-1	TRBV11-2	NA	TGTGCCAGCAGCCCAAGGGCCAGGGGTCCGAATCATGAAGCTTTCTTT	CASSPRARGPNHEAFF
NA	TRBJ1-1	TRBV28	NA	TGTGCCAGCAGACAGGAAGTAGGCGGAGCTTTCTTT	CASRQEVGGAFF
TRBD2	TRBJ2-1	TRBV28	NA	TGTGCCACCCCAGGGGCGGGAGGCTCCACTGAGCAGTTCTTC	CATPGAGGSTEQFF
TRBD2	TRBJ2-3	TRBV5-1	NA	TGCGCCAGCAGCTTGGGGACTAGCGGGAGTTACGCAGATACGCAGTATTTT	CASSLGTSGSYADTQYF